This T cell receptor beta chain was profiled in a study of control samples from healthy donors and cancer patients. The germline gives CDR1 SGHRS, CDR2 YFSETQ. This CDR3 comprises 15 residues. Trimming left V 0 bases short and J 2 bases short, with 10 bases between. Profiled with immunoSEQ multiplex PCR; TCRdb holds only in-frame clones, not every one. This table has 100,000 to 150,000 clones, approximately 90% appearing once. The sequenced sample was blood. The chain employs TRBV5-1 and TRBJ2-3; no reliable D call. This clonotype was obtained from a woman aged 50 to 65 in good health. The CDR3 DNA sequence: TGCGCCAGCAGCTTGGGGGCCACCCTCACAGATACGCAGTATTTT. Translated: CASSLGATLTDTQYF.